The present T cell receptor beta chain was sequenced within a study of radiation and T cells in renal cell carcinoma. On the study more broadly: Nephrectomy followed 15 Gy stereotactic body radiation by 4 weeks. General study findings and limits: Without pretreatment biopsies, baseline tumor clonotype presence was undetermined. From baseline, blood top tumor clonotypes peaked at 2 weeks post-radiation.

V lost 8 bases, J lost 5 bases, and 10 bases stayed unmatched. Looked up from germline, CDR1 is SNHLY and CDR2 is FYNNEI. The CDR3 extends over 14 amino acids. A note on this clone: Its matching antigen is unknown.

Time point denoted: blood 2 weeks post-SBRT. Treatment given: 15 Gy SBRT to primary tumor, nephrectomy 4 weeks later. Repertoires were generated with immunoSEQ multiplex PCR, while TCRdb's copy carries only in-frame clones and drops some. The table has 70,000 to 80,000 clones, just over 85% seen once. The sequence was obtained from a woman in her fifties or sixties with renal cell carcinoma. The rearrangement joins TRBV2 to TRBJ1-1, with 8 bases that match TRBD1. The input for sequencing was blood, taken from a patient whose treatment included radiotherapy and nephrectomy. The CDR3 reads CASVGQGARTEAFF. The CDR3 nucleotides are TGTGCCAGCGTTGGACAGGGTGCGAGGACTGAAGCTTTCTTT.